Included here is one T cell receptor (beta chain) sequence, with context. The sample belongs to a study of shared T cell receptors in the human thymus. The assay was immunoSEQ multiplex PCR, and TCRdb's table has in-frame clones only and misses some. The table records hundreds of thousands of clones, about 87% of them present only once. V was cut by 2 bases and J by 6 bases, with 11 bases left in between. The CDR3 has 14 residues. The V gene's germline CDR1 is SGHVS and CDR2 FQNEAQ. Another study also made use of these data, one on human thymus T cells. Per that study: Thymic resections from corrective heart surgery supplied the tissue.

This clonotype was obtained from a boy younger than two with a congenital heart defect. V gene TRBV7-8 combines with J gene TRBJ2-1; D is unclear. The sample taken for sequencing was thymocytes. The CDR3 spells CASSLPRATNEQFF. As DNA, the CDR3 is TGTGCCAGCAGCTTACCGCGCGCTACCAATGAGCAGTTCTTC.